This TCR beta chain was sequenced for a study of identical twins. General observations from the study: In zero-insertion analyses, partial confounding could arise from invariant MAIT and iNKT cells. Modelling underestimated the level of out-of-frame TCR alpha sharing observed in monozygotic twins.

Germline V gene data show CDR1 as SGHAT and CDR2 as FQNNGV. Trimming removed 5 bases from V and 3 bases from J, with 16 bases in between. The CDR3 extends over 15 amino acids. TCRdb reprocessed the 5' RACE reads with MiXCR, giving one entry per CDR3 protein. The sample has around 1.7 million distinct CDR3 sequences, under 35% seen once. This clonotype was counted only a few times. No antigen is known for it. The sequenced sample was cord blood. This sequence joins TRBV11-2 and TRBJ1-1; D unresolved. This TCR derives from a newborn girl in good health. This CDR3 is CASSLAVTRDTEAFF. The CDR3 DNA is TGTGCCAGCAGCCTGGCGGTGACTAGGGACACTGAAGCTTTCTTT.